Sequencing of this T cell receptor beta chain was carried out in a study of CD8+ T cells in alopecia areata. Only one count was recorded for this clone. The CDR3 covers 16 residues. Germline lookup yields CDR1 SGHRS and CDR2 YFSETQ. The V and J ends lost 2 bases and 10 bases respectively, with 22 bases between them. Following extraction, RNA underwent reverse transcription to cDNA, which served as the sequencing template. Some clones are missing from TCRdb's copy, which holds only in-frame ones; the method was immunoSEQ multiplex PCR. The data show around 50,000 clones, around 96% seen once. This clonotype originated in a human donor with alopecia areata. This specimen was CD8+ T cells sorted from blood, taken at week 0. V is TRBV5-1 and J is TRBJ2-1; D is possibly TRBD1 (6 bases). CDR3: CASSFDWGLLQWEQFF. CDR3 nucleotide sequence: TGCGCCAGCAGCTTCGACTGGGGGCTCCTACAATGGGAGCAGTTCTTC.